Shown below are 21 T cell receptor beta chains from a single sample sequenced in a study of T cell responses to AZD1222 COVID-19 vaccine. Clones were read by immunoSEQ multiplex PCR, and TCRdb kept only the in-frame ones, dropping some. The data hold 180,000 or so clones, with more than 75% observed a single time. The sample here was peripheral blood, taken 28 days after the second AZD1222 dose. These receptors were collected from an adult who received the AZD1222 COVID-19 vaccine.

The chain uses TRBV2 and TRBJ2-7; 7 bases agree with TRBD1. CDR1 SNHLY and CDR2 FYNNEI come from the germline V gene. With V trimmed by 4 bases and J by 4 bases, 7 bases remained unmatched. The CDR3 spans 14 residues. The DNA of the CDR3 is TGTGCCAGCAGTGGACAGGGAGAAGGGTACGAGCAGTACTTC. Translation: CASSGQGEGYEQYF.

The V call is TRBV19, the J call TRBJ2-5, with D perhaps TRBD1 or TRBD2 (5 bases each). The CDR3 spans 14 residues. V lost 3 bases and J 5 bases, leaving 13 bases between the germline ends. Germline V gene data show CDR1 as LNHDA and CDR2 as SQIVND (reference sequence). The CDR3 region is CASSIQGRLETQYF. The CDR3 DNA reads TGTGCCAGTAGTATCCAGGGACGGTTGGAGACCCAGTACTTC.

The rearrangement joins TRBV19 to TRBJ1-1; D is unclear. Trimming took off 1 base at V and 1 base at J, with 10 bases between the two ends. Germline V gene sequence: CDR1 LNHDA, CDR2 SQIVND (reference sequence). The CDR3 is made up of 15 amino acids. The CDR3 region is CASSIGTAPNTEAFF. DNA of the CDR3: TGTGCCAGTAGTATAGGGACGGCGCCGAACACTGAAGCTTTCTTT.

The gene calls are TRBV6-1 and TRBJ2-7, with 7 nucleotides matching TRBD1. Germline assignment: CDR1 MNHNS and CDR2 SASEGT. V was pared by 2 bases and J by 3 bases, with 4 bases of the junction left unmatched. The CDR3 loop spans 14 amino acids. The CDR3 DNA reads as TGTGCCAGCAGTGAATCTGACAGGGACTACGAGCAGTACTTC. Translated: CASSESDRDYEQYF.

The rearrangement joins TRBV7-3 to TRBJ2-3, with 8 bases aligning to TRBD2. After removal of 2 bases from V and 0 bases from J, the junction contained 4 bases not matched to a gene. The CDR3 runs 16 residues. Germline V gene sequence: CDR1 SGHTA, CDR2 FQGTGA. CDR3 nucleotide sequence: TGTGCCAGCAGCTTAGGGCTAGCGGGTAGCACAGATACGCAGTATTTT. Translated: CASSLGLAGSTDTQYF.

The J gene is TRBJ1-5, the V gene TRBV28, with D unclear. V was trimmed by 7 bases and J by 0 bases, leaving 13 bases between them. The germline CDR1 and CDR2 sequences are MDHEN and SYDVKM. The CDR3 is 15 amino acids. CDR3 sequence reads: CASTRLNFSNQPQHF. CDR3 sequence (DNA): TGTGCCAGCACCCGACTAAACTTTAGCAATCAGCCCCAGCATTTT. Full variable domain (remainder filled in from reference TRBV28 and TRBJ1-5): DVKVTQSSRYLVKRTGEKVFLECVQDMDHENMFWYRQDPGLGLRLIYFSYDVKMKEKGDIPEGYSVSREKKERFSLILESASTNQTSMYLCASTRLNFSNQPQHFGDGTRLSIL.

The chain uses TRBV20-1 and TRBJ2-2; D possibly matches TRBD1 or TRBD2 (5 bases each). This CDR3 region has 15 residues. The V end lost 3 bases, the J end lost 1 base, and 12 bases lay between the germline ends. Per the germline V gene, CDR1 is DFQATT and CDR2 is SNEGSKA (reference sequence). The CDR3 sequence is CSASAGTRNTGELFF. CDR3 in DNA: TGCAGTGCTAGTGCCGGGACGAGGAACACCGGGGAGCTGTTTTTT.

The chain combines TRBV28 with TRBJ2-7, with 10 bases lining up with TRBD1. The CDR3 loop spans 14 amino acids. CDR1 and CDR2 (germline): MDHEN, SYDVKM. Trimming at V came to 4 bases and at J to 3 bases, leaving 3 bases not matched to a gene. CDR3: CASSSGQGFYEQYF. The CDR3 region has the DNA TGTGCCAGCAGTTCGGGACAGGGGTTCTACGAGCAGTACTTC.

The chain employs TRBV27 and TRBJ1-1; 9 bases are a match to TRBD1. Germline V gene data show CDR1 as MNHEY and CDR2 as SMNVEV (reference sequence). V dropped 8 bases and J dropped 3; count of bases not matched to a gene: 10. The CDR3 covers 15 residues. The CDR3 here is CASLSLQGAYTEAFF. The CDR3, as DNA: TGTGCCAGCCTATCACTACAGGGGGCCTACACTGAAGCTTTCTTT.

This clone came up a few times. This chain links TRBV6-2 or TRBV6-3 with TRBJ2-7; 9 nucleotides match TRBD2. The CDR3 extends over 15 amino acids. Germline trimming cut 6 bases from V and 0 bases from J; bases unmatched to any gene: 6. From germline, CDR1 is MNHEY and CDR2 SVGEGT. The chain's CDR3 is CASSSLTSGSYEQYF. The CDR3 nucleotides are TGTGCCAGCAGCTCATTGACTAGCGGCTCCTACGAGCAGTACTTC.

The V gene is TRBV7-2, the J gene TRBJ1-3; the match to TRBD1 covers 7 bases. Unmatched junction bases numbered 6, after V lost 6 bases and J lost 4 bases. The CDR3 has 14 residues. Per germline, CDR1 SGHTA and CDR2 FQGNSA. The CDR3 loop reads CASSGGGPGNTIYF. The CDR3 nucleotides read TGTGCCAGCAGTGGAGGGGGCCCCGGAAACACCATATATTTT. Full variable domain (missing parts from reference TRBV7-2 and TRBJ1-3): GAGVSQSPSNKVTEKGKDVELRCDPISGHTALYWYRQSLGQGLEFLIYFQGNSAPDKSGLPSDRFSAERTGGSVSTLTIQRTQQEDSAVYLCASSGGGPGNTIYFGEGSWLTVV.

The CDR3 reads CASSLAQLRGNTIYF. The DNA for the CDR3 is TGTGCCAGCAGCTTAGCCCAACTCCGGGGAAACACCATATATTTT. The V gene is TRBV7-9, the J gene TRBJ1-3, with D hard to call. Germline V gene data show CDR1 as SEHNR and CDR2 as FQNEAQ (reference sequence). V was cut by 0 bases and J by 4 bases, with 10 bases left in between. The CDR3 spans 15 residues.

This sequence joins TRBV20-1 and TRBJ2-1; 8 bases line up with TRBD2. CDR3 length: 15 residues. Trimming removed 3 bases from V and 2 bases from J; junction bases left unmatched: 6. Germline V gives CDR1 DFQATT, CDR2 SNEGSKA (reference sequence). This CDR3 reads CSASDGRVPYNEQFF. The CDR3 region has the DNA TGCAGTGCTAGTGACGGGAGGGTCCCCTACAATGAGCAGTTCTTC.

In its sample, this clone was seen once. The chain joins TRBV5-4 to TRBJ2-7; TRBD1 agrees at 8 bases. The CDR3 covers 16 residues. Trimming cost V 7 bases and J 3 bases; bases outside gene matches: 15. Germline CDR1 SGHNT, CDR2 YYREEE (reference sequence). The CDR3: CASSRRGTGRSYEQYF. CDR3 coding DNA: TGTGCCAGCTCAAGACGGGGGACAGGAAGGAGCTACGAGCAGTACTTC.

This clone was recorded once. V usage is TRBV21-1 and J usage is TRBJ1-3. TRBV21-1 is marked as a pseudogene. This CDR3 is built from 12 residues. As DNA, the CDR3 is TGTGCCAGCAGCATATCAGGGAGCACCATATATTTT. Protein sequence: CASSISGSTIYF.

The chain couples TRBV9 to TRBJ1-5; TRBD1 might be the D (5 bases). Germline CDR1 is SGDLS and CDR2 is YYNGEE. Trimming pared 4 bases from V and 0 bases from J, leaving 11 bases between. The CDR3 covers 15 residues. The CDR3 sequence is CASSREGNSNQPQHF. The CDR3 DNA reads as TGTGCCAGCAGCCGCGAGGGGAATAGCAATCAGCCCCAGCATTTT.

The V and J genes are TRBV5-5 and TRBJ1-5; a possible D gene is TRBD1 (5 bases). CDR1 is SGHKS and CDR2 is YYEKEE in the germline V gene (reference sequence). This CDR3 spans 13 amino acids. Trimming pared 4 bases from V and 4 bases from J, leaving 9 bases between. This CDR3 reads CASSRGGNQPQHF. In nucleotides, the CDR3 is TGTGCCAGCAGCCGGGGGGGAAATCAGCCCCAGCATTTT.

The chain couples TRBV6-5 to TRBJ2-2, with 8 bases that match TRBD2. J gave up 4 bases and V 8 bases, and 0 bases lay outside the gene matches. The CDR3 covers 12 residues. Germline V gene data show CDR1 as MNHEY and CDR2 as SVGAGI. The CDR3 DNA sequence: TGTGCCAGCCTAGCGGGCACCGGGGAGCTGTTTTTT. Translating it yields CASLAGTGELFF.

CDR3 sequence: CASSLSGRLYNEQFF. The CDR3 DNA reads TGTGCCAGCAGCCTAAGCGGGAGGCTATACAATGAGCAGTTCTTC. V gene TRBV6-2 or TRBV6-3 combines with J gene TRBJ2-1, with 9 positions matching TRBD2. The V and J ends lost 6 bases and 4 bases, in that order; junction bases with no gene match: 7. CDR3 size: 15 residues. Germline lookup yields CDR1 MNHEY and CDR2 SVGEGT.

This chain connects TRBV19 to TRBJ2-3; 11 positions agree with TRBD2. The length of the CDR3 is 16 residues. Per germline, CDR1 LNHDA and CDR2 SQIVND (reference sequence). V shed 5 bases and J 2 bases; nucleotides not matched to a gene: 6. The CDR3 reads CASSFRTSGSTDTQYF. CDR3 in DNA: TGTGCCAGTAGTTTTCGGACTAGCGGGTCCACAGATACGCAGTATTTT.

The chain is built from TRBV4-3 and TRBJ1-4; D ambiguous. The V end was cut by 0 bases, the J end by 8 bases, with 13 bases between. Germline loops: CDR1 LGHNA, CDR2 YSLEER. The CDR3 spans 15 residues. As DNA, the CDR3 is TGCGCCAGCAGCCAAGACTCGGATGTCTGGGAAAAACTGTTTTTT. Its protein is CASSQDSDVWEKLFF.